This T cell receptor beta chain was captured in a study of blood T cell repertoires in COVID-19. Method: immunoSEQ multiplex PCR; TCRdb's copy keeps in-frame clones and lacks some. The sample shows tens of thousands of clones, 60% to 80% of them seen only once. This CDR3 has 20 amino acids. With 5 bases removed from V and 0 bases from J, the gap between germline ends came to 29 bases. Germline lookup yields CDR1 SGDLS and CDR2 YYNGEE. Sequencing input: peripheral blood. The V and J genes are TRBV9 and TRBJ1-1; TRBD1 might be the D (5 bases). The source of this sequence is a woman in her 70s with acute or convalescent COVID-19. The CDR3 nucleotides are TGTGCCAGCAGTGCAGGGATAAGAAACACCCTTAGGCCCATGAACACTGAAGCTTTCTTT. This sequence encodes CASSAGIRNTLRPMNTEAFF.